This TCR beta chain was found in a study of shared clonotypes between healthy human individuals. As defined, naive CD8 cells were CD45RO-negative and positively selected for CCR7, with terminally differentiated effector memory CD45RA+ cells excluded. Trimming pared 4 bases from V and 2 bases from J, leaving 13 bases between. The germline V gene encodes CDR1 SGDLS and CDR2 YYNGEE. CDR3 length: 14 amino acids. Data came from immunoSEQ multiplex PCR; TCRdb stores just in-frame clones and leaves some out. The repertoire holds about 600,000 clones, with roughly 98% as singletons. The rearrangement links TRBV9 to TRBJ2-7; D gene ambiguous. The sequence was obtained from a man younger than 45 in good health. The sample comprised naive CD8+ T cells sorted from blood. The CDR3 coding sequence is TGTGCCAGCAGCCCCCCATCTGGGCCCTACGAGCAGTACTTC. This gives the protein CASSPPSGPYEQYF.